The 28 T cell receptor beta chains presented below share a single source sample, sequenced in a study of CD8 T cells in Susac syndrome. Reverse transcription used about 0.45 to 1 ug RNA and random hexamers. MiXCR, run by TCRdb on the immunoSEQ multiplex PCR reads, gives a single entry per CDR3 protein. The sample has more than 150,000 distinct CDR3 sequences, 90% to 96% seen once; the top ten hold 0.12%. The sample taken for sequencing was CD4+ T cells from PBMCs. The receptors stem from a human donor with Susac syndrome.

This clonotype occurred once. This sequence joins TRBV5-6 and TRBJ1-1; D uncertain. CDR1 is SGHDT, CDR2 YYEEEE, per germline. This CDR3 region has 15 residues. V lost 4 bases, J lost 0 bases, and 13 bases lay in between. CDR3 in DNA: TGTGCCAGCAGCCCAGGTATTAAACTGAACACTGAAGCTTTCTTT. Translation gives CASSPGIKLNTEAFF.

V gene TRBV7-9 combines with J gene TRBJ2-1, with a possible D match to TRBD1 (8 bases). This CDR3 region has 15 residues. Deletions cut 0 bases from V and 9 bases from J, with 15 bases between. Germline V gene data show CDR1 as SEHNR and CDR2 as FQNEAQ (reference sequence). The CDR3, as DNA: TGTGCCAGCAGCTTAGCCCTGACAGGGGAGGGTGAGCAGTTCTTC. Amino acids: CASSLALTGEGEQFF.

The V and J genes are TRBV7-9 and TRBJ2-3; no reliable D call. The CDR3 contains 12 residues. V was shortened by 1 base and J by 7 bases, with 6 bases between the two germline ends. Germline V gives CDR1 SEHNR, CDR2 FQNEAQ (reference sequence). The CDR3 DNA is TGTGCCAGCAGCTTAGTTCCCCATACGCAGTATTTT. Amino acids: CASSLVPHTQYF.

This sequence joins TRBV10-3 and TRBJ1-1; D gene ambiguous. CDR1 is ENHRY, CDR2 SYGVKD, per germline. V shed 11 bases and J shed 3 bases, with 16 bases lying between them. The CDR3 consists of 13 residues. The CDR3 loop reads CAAKTGSHTEAFF. The DNA of the CDR3 is TGTGCCGCAAAGACGGGATCCCACACTGAAGCTTTCTTT.

The chain couples TRBV28 to TRBJ1-5, with D hard to call. Trimming removed 1 base from V and 11 bases from J, with 9 bases in between. Germline V gene sequence: CDR1 MDHEN, CDR2 SYDVKM. CDR3 length: 12 amino acids. CDR3 DNA: TGTGCCAGCAGTTTATTAGGTGAGGCCCAGCATTTT. Protein product: CASSLLGEAQHF. The whole variable domain, remainder taken from reference TRBV28 and TRBJ1-5, is DVKVTQSSRYLVKRTGEKVFLECVQDMDHENMFWYRQDPGLGLRLIYFSYDVKMKEKGDIPEGYSVSREKKERFSLILESASTNQTSMYLCASSLLGEAQHFGDGTRLSIL.

J is TRBJ2-5 and V is TRBV28, with TRBD2 matching over 10 bases. This CDR3 is 15 amino acids long. Germline CDR1 is MDHEN and CDR2 is SYDVKM. With V trimmed by 3 bases and J by 4 bases, 5 bases remained unmatched. In DNA form, the CDR3 reads TGTGCCAGCAGTTTCAGCGGGAGGGCCGTAGAGACCCAGTACTTC. Translated: CASSFSGRAVETQYF.

This rearrangement joins TRBV30 to TRBJ2-3; D is unresolved. The CDR3 sequence is 11 residues long. The V end was cut by 4 bases, the J end by 2 bases, with 4 bases between. Germline assignment: CDR1 GTSNPN and CDR2 SVGIG (reference sequence). The DNA of the CDR3 is TGTGCCTGGAAGGACACAGATACGCAGTATTTT. Protein: CAWKDTDTQYF.

This sequence joins TRBV20-1 and TRBJ2-1; TRBD2 aligns across 8 bases. This CDR3 region has 15 residues. CDR1 and CDR2 from the germline V gene are DFQATT and SNEGSKA (reference sequence). Trimming removed 3 bases from V and 2 bases from J; junction bases left unmatched: 6. The CDR3 loop reads CSARYQTSAYNEQFF. The CDR3 region has the DNA TGCAGTGCTAGGTACCAGACTAGCGCCTACAATGAGCAGTTCTTC.

This clonotype appeared a few times. The J gene is TRBJ2-3, the V gene TRBV12-3 or TRBV12-4; D remains unclear. V lost 2 bases and J 2 bases, leaving 8 bases between the germline ends. The CDR3 is 14 residues long. The CDR3 sequence is CASSLRAVTDTQYF. The CDR3 coding sequence is TGTGCCAGCAGTTTACGCGCGGTCACAGATACGCAGTATTTT.

This rearrangement joins TRBV4-2 to TRBJ2-3; 14 bases line up with TRBD2. The CDR3 consists of 17 residues. J lost 0 bases, V lost 1 base, and 0 bases had no gene match. Germline-derived CDR1 and CDR2 are LGHNA and YNFKEQ. The CDR3 region has the DNA TGTGCCAGCAGCCAAGGGACTAGCGGGAGGAGCACAGATACGCAGTATTTT. It translates to CASSQGTSGRSTDTQYF.

The V call is TRBV6-5, the J call TRBJ1-1; 10 nucleotides line up with TRBD1. Germline CDR1 and CDR2: MNHEY and SVGAGI. Trimming took 6 bases from V and 5 from J; bases not matched to a gene: 9. The CDR3 loop spans 15 amino acids. Here the CDR3 reads CASSHRDRGRTEAFF. DNA of the CDR3: TGTGCCAGCAGCCACCGGGACAGGGGAAGGACTGAAGCTTTCTTT.

V gene TRBV29-1 combines with J gene TRBJ1-2; D gene unclear. V was pared by 4 bases and J by 8 bases, with 14 bases between. Germline V gene lookup returns CDR1 SQVTM and CDR2 ANQGSEA. The CDR3 runs to 12 residues. The CDR3 spells CSVGASLAGYTF. The CDR3 bases are TGCAGCGTTGGGGCCTCACTGGCCGGCTACACCTTC.

The rearrangement joins TRBV5-1 to TRBJ1-1, with a weak D call TRBD1 (6 bases). The V gene's germline CDR1 is SGHRS and CDR2 YFSETQ. Between the trimmed V and J ends, which lost 4 bases and 4 bases, there was a span of 11 bases. The CDR3 runs to 13 residues. CDR3 loop: CASSEAGATEAFF. CDR3 DNA: TGCGCCAGCAGCGAAGCAGGGGCCACTGAAGCTTTCTTT.

This rearrangement joins TRBV4-1 to TRBJ1-2; no definite D call. Trimming pared 4 bases from V and 7 bases from J, leaving 19 bases between. Germline V gene sequence: CDR1 MGHRA, CDR2 YSYEKL. The CDR3 is 15 amino acids. The CDR3 reads CASSLPNQFEGGYTF. The CDR3 DNA is TGCGCCAGCAGCCTCCCAAACCAGTTCGAGGGTGGCTACACCTTC.

Concerning this clonotype: At one end, the junction sequence differs from germline, possibly due to a read error. V gene TRBV3-1 combines with J gene TRBJ2-3, with 9 positions matching TRBD2. The CDR3 sequence is 15 residues long. The germline CDR1 and CDR2 sequences are LGHDT and YNNKEL (reference sequence). Here the CDR3 DNA reads TGTGCCAGCAGCCAAGTTAGCGGGGGCACACATACGCAGTATTTT. Protein sequence: CASSQVSGGTHTQYF.

The chain is built from TRBV12-3 or TRBV12-4 and TRBJ2-5; weak D call: TRBD1 (5 bases). This CDR3 spans 14 amino acids. V was shortened by 2 bases and J by 3 bases, with 10 bases between the two germline ends. CDR3 amino acids: CASSLPGKKETQYF. In DNA form, the CDR3 reads TGTGCCAGCAGTTTACCAGGGAAAAAAGAGACCCAGTACTTC.

The chain recombines TRBV20-1 with TRBJ1-6, with a weak D call TRBD1 (5 bases). The CDR3 consists of 14 residues. Trimming removed 6 bases at V and 6 bases at J, with 15 bases between. CDR1 and CDR2 from the germline V gene are DFQATT and SNEGSKA (reference sequence). CDR3 bases: TGCAGTGCCCTCGCGACAGATCTTAATTCACCCCTCCACTTT. Residues: CSALATDLNSPLHF.

The rearrangement uses TRBV29-1 and TRBJ1-2, with D unclear. The CDR3 length is 11 residues. V was cut by 4 bases and J by 1 base, with 4 bases left in between. Germline assignment: CDR1 SQVTM and CDR2 ANQGSEA. The DNA for the CDR3 is TGCAGCGTTGTACTTAACTATGGCTACACCTTC. Amino acid sequence: CSVVLNYGYTF.

CDR3 loop: CASSSAWGSQETQYF. In DNA form, the CDR3 reads TGTGCCAGCAGCTCCGCTTGGGGCAGCCAAGAGACCCAGTACTTC. This rearrangement joins TRBV11-2 to TRBJ2-5; possible D gene TRBD1, 5 bases. This CDR3 comprises 15 residues. The V end lost 4 bases, the J end lost 1 base, and 13 bases lay between the germline ends. Per germline, CDR1 SGHAT and CDR2 FQNNGV.

The V gene is TRBV7-2, the J gene TRBJ2-4; no firm D call. The CDR3 totals 14 residues. The germline gives CDR1 SGHTA, CDR2 FQGNSA. Trimming pared 5 bases from V and 2 bases from J, leaving 10 bases between. CDR3: CASSPDASKNIQYF. DNA of the CDR3: TGTGCCAGCAGCCCCGACGCATCCAAAAACATTCAGTACTTC.

The CDR3 region is CASSLDSNTEAFF. Here the CDR3 DNA reads TGTGCCAGCAGCTTGGACAGTAACACTGAAGCTTTCTTT. V and J are TRBV7-3 and TRBJ1-1; maybe TRBD1 (6 bases). The CDR3 contains 13 residues. V was pared by 3 bases and J by 2 bases, with 7 bases between. Germline V gene data show CDR1 as SGHTA and CDR2 as FQGTGA.

The gene calls are TRBV28 and TRBJ2-5; 7 bases agree with TRBD2. This CDR3 region has 17 residues. V lost 1 base to trimming and J lost 5 bases; unmatched junction nucleotides: 13. CDR1 and CDR2 from the germline V gene are MDHEN and SYDVKM. The CDR3 nucleotides are TGTGCCAGCAGTTTATCGCTGCGGGCAGGGAGGGTGGAGACCCAGTACTTC. This gives the protein CASSLSLRAGRVETQYF.

The J gene is TRBJ2-3, the V gene TRBV4-3; possibly TRBD1 or TRBD2 for D (5 bases each). This CDR3 is built from 16 residues. The V gene lost 0 bases and the J gene lost 1 base, with 11 bases spanning the gap. The germline V gene has CDR1 LGHNA and CDR2 YSLEER. The CDR3 here is CASSQEGTDGTDTQYF. The CDR3, as DNA: TGCGCCAGCAGCCAAGAGGGGACCGATGGCACAGATACGCAGTATTTT.

The rearrangement uses TRBV11-2 and TRBJ2-3; the D gene is possibly TRBD1 (6 bases). This CDR3 is 15 amino acids long. The V and J ends lost 5 bases and 2 bases respectively, with 14 bases between them. Germline loops: CDR1 SGHAT, CDR2 FQNNGV. Written as DNA, the CDR3 is TGTGCCAGCAGCCCGAGGACAGCCCCCACAGATACGCAGTATTTT. Translated, it gives CASSPRTAPTDTQYF.

The chain is built from TRBV7-8 and TRBJ2-6, with 8 bases aligning to TRBD2. Germline values: CDR1 SGHVS, CDR2 FQNEAQ. J lost 0 bases, V lost 5 bases, and 9 bases had no gene match. The CDR3 runs 18 residues. CDR3 in DNA: TGTGCCAGCAGCCCCTCCGGGGGGGCGAGCTCTGGGGCCAACGTCCTGACTTTC. As protein: CASSPSGGASSGANVLTF.

The gene calls are TRBV5-1 and TRBJ2-7; tentatively, D is TRBD2 (6 bases). Germline lookup yields CDR1 SGHRS and CDR2 YFSETQ. The V end was cut by 1 base, the J end by 2 bases, with 22 bases between. The CDR3 has 18 amino acids. CDR3 loop: CASSLPPRLDQRAYEQYF. The CDR3, as DNA: TGCGCCAGCAGCTTGCCGCCTCGACTAGACCAGAGAGCCTACGAGCAGTACTTC.

The V gene is TRBV15, the J gene TRBJ2-5; D not resolved. This CDR3 is 14 amino acids long. The V and J ends lost 0 bases and 3 bases respectively, with 8 bases between them. In germline, CDR1 is LNHNV, CDR2 YYDKDF (reference sequence). DNA for the CDR3: TGTGCCACCAGCAGAGATCTGGGGAAAGAGACCCAGTACTTC. Residues: CATSRDLGKETQYF.

This clonotype has a single count. The J gene is TRBJ2-3, the V gene TRBV20-1; D might be TRBD2 (6 bases). Germline V gene sequence: CDR1 DFQATT, CDR2 SNEGSKA (reference sequence). V was shortened by 3 bases and J by 2 bases, with 9 bases between the two germline ends. CDR3 size: 13 residues. CDR3 loop: CSASGGNTDTQYF. DNA for the CDR3: TGCAGTGCTAGTGGAGGGAACACAGATACGCAGTATTTT.